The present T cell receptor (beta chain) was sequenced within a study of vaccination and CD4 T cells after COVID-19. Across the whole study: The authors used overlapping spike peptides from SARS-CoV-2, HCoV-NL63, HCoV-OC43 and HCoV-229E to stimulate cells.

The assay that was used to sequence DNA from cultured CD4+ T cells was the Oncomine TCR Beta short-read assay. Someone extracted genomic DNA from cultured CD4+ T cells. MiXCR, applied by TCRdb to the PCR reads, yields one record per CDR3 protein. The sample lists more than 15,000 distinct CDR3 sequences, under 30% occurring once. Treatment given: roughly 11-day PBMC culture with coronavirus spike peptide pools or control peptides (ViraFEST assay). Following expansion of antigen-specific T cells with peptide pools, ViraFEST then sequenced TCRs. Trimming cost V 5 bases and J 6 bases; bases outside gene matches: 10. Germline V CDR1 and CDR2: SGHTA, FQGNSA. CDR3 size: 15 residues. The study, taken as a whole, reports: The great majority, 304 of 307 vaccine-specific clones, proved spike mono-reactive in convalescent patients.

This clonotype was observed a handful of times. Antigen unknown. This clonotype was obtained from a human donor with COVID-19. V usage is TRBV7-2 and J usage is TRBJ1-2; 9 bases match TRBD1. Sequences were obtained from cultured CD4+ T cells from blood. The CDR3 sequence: CASSLQTGGTNGYTF. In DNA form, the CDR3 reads TGTGCCAGCAGCCTCCAGACAGGGGGGACCAATGGCTACACCTTC.